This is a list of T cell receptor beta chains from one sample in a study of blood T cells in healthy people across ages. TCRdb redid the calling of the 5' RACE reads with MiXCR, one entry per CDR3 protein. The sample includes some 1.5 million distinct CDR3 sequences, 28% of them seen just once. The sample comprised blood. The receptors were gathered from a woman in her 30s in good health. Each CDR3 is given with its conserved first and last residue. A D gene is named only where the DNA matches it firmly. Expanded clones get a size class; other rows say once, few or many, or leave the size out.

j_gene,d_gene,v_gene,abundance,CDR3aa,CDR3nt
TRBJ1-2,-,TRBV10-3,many,CAISEEGFNYGYTF,TGTGCCATCAGTGAGGAGGGATTTAACTATGGCTACACCTTC
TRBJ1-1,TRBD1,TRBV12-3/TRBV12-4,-,CASRAGQGARDTEAFF,TGTGCCAGCAGGGCCGGACAGGGGGCGCGGGACACTGAAGCTTTCTTT
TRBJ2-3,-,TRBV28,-,CASRKLQSSTDTQYF,TGTGCCAGCAGAAAACTACAGTCTAGCACAGATACGCAGTATTTT
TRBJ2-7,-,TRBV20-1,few,CSAPVSMGAAYEQYF,TGCAGTGCCCCGGTGTCTATGGGGGCGGCCTACGAGCAGTACTTC
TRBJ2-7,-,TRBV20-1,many,CSARPGTQTYEQYF,TGCAGTGCTAGGCCGGGAACCCAGACCTACGAGCAGTACTTC
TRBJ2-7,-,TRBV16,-,CASSQRGYIYEQYF,TGTGCCAGCAGCCAAAGGGGCTACATCTACGAGCAGTACTTC
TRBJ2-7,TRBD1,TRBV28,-,CASRYPGTGRYEQYF,TGTGCCAGCAGATACCCCGGGACAGGGCGGTACGAGCAGTACTTC
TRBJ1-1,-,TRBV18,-,CASSLTVTEAFF,TGTGCCAGCTCACTTACAGTGACTGAAGCTTTCTTT
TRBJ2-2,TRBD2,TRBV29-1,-,CSAEGLAGGYTGERFF,TGCAGCGCCGAGGGACTAGCGGGAGGGTACACCGGGGAGCGGTTTTTT
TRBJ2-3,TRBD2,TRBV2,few,CASSVQGTRNTDTQYF,TGTGCCAGCAGTGTTCAGGGGACTAGGAACACAGATACGCAGTATTTT
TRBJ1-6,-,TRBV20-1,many,CSARDLSSYNSPLHF,TGCAGTGCTAGGGACCTGAGCTCCTATAATTCACCCCTCCACTTT
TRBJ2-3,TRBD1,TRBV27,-,CASKQGAGTDTQYF,TGTGCCAGCAAACAGGGGGCAGGCACAGATACGCAGTATTTT
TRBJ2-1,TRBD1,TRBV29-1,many,CSVEDPRQGVNDEQFF,TGCAGCGTTGAAGATCCGAGACAGGGGGTTAACGATGAGCAGTTCTTC
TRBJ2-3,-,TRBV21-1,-,CASSRRYGRLFKADTQYF,TGTGCCAGCAGTCGAAGGTACGGCCGGTTGTTCAAGGCAGATACGCAGTATTTT
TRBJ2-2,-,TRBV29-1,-,CSVGRGTNTGELFF,TGCAGCGTGGGCCGTGGGACGAACACCGGGGAGCTGTTTTTT
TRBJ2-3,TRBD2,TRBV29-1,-,CSALTSGGTGTQYF,TGCAGCGCCCTGACTAGCGGGGGCACAGGTACGCAGTATTTT
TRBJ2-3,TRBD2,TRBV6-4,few,CASSVEAGGPYTQYF,TGTGCCAGCAGTGTGGAAGCGGGAGGGCCGTATACGCAGTATTTT
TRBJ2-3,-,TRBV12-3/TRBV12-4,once,CASSSLQGDTQYF,TGTGCCAGCAGTTCACTCCAGGGCGATACGCAGTATTTT
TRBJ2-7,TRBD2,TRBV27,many,CASSLSSGRRYEQYF,TGTGCCAGCAGTTTATCTAGCGGGAGACGCTACGAGCAGTACTTC
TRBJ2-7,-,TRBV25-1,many,CASSGGGRSTSYEQYF,TGTGCCAGCAGTGGAGGTGGACGGTCGACTTCCTACGAGCAGTACTTC
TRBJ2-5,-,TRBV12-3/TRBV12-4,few,CASSQRLRETQYF,TGTGCCAGCAGTCAGCGGCTTCGAGAGACCCAGTACTTC
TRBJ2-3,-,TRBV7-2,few,CASSTPGLLSVDTQYF,TGTGCCAGCAGTACGCCGGGACTCCTTTCGGTAGATACGCAGTATTTT
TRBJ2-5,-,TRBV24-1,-,CATSDPRRGQETQYF,TGTGCCACCAGTGATCCCCGGCGCGGGCAAGAGACCCAGTACTTC
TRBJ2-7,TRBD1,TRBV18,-,CASSGTGVYELYF,TGTGCCAGCTCAGGCACAGGGGTCTACGAGCTGTACTTC
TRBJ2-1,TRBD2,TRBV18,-,CASSFSGRGLNEQFF,TGTGCCAGCTCCTTCAGCGGGAGGGGGCTCAATGAGCAGTTCTTC
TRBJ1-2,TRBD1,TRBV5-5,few,CASSLALQGVGYTF,TGTGCCAGCAGCTTGGCGTTACAGGGGGTTGGCTACACCTTC